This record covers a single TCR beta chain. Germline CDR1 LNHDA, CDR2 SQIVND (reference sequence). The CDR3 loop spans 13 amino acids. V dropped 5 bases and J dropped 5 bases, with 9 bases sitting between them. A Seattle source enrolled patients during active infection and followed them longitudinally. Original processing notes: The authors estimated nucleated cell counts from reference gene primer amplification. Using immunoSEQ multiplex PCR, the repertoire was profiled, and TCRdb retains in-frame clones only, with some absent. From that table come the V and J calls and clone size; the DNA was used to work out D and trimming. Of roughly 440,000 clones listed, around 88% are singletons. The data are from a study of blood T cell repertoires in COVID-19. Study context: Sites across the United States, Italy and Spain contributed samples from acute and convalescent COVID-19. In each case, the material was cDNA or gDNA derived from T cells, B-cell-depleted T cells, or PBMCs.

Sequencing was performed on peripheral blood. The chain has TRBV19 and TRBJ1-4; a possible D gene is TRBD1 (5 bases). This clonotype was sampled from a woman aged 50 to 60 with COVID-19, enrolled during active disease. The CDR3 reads CASSRQFNEKLFF. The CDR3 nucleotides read TGTGCCAGTAGTCGACAGTTCAATGAAAAACTGTTTTTT. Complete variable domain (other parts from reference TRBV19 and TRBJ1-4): DGGITQSPKYLFRKEGQNVTLSCEQNLNHDAMYWYRQDPGQGLRLIYYSQIVNDFQKGDIAEGYSVSREKKESFPLTVTSAQKNPTAFYLCASSRQFNEKLFFGSGTQLSVL.